The TCR beta chain under discussion was sequenced for a study of EBV T-cell therapy then PD-1 blockade in nasopharyngeal carcinoma. Trimming stripped 4 bases from V and 7 bases from J, with 16 bases between. The CDR3 loop spans 15 amino acids. Comments on this clone: Its antigen is not known.

Libraries were prepared by immunoSEQ multiplex PCR; TCRdb keeps only in-frame clonotypes and omits some of them. The data hold 15,000 to 20,000 clones, with approximately 88% observed a single time. Treatment indicated: AdE1-LMPpoly-expanded autologous EBV-specific T-cell therapy followed by anti-PD-1 nivolumab. This chain links TRBV23-1 with TRBJ1-4; maybe TRBD1 (6 bases). TRBV23-1 is annotated as an ORF whose role is uncertain. The sample consisted of CD8+ T cells from blood, taken between days 30 and 35 from a patient whose treatment included autologous EBV-specific T cells and nivolumab. The TCR was taken from a man in his forties with nasopharyngeal carcinoma. The CDR3 loop is CASSRRDTLIEKLFF. The CDR3 coding sequence is TGCGCCAGCAGTCGGAGGGACACCTTGATTGAAAAACTGTTTTTT.